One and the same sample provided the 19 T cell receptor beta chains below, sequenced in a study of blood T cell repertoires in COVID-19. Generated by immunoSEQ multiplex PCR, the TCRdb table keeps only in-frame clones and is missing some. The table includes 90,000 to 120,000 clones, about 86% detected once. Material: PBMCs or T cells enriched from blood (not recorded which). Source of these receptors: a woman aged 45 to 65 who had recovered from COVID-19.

For the CDR3, the DNA is TGCGCCAGCAGCTCGCAGGGGTCTAACACTGAAGCTTTCTTT. As protein: CASSSQGSNTEAFF. V gene TRBV5-1 combines with J gene TRBJ1-1, with a possible D match to TRBD1 (6 bases). CDR3 size: 14 residues. V was shortened by 3 bases and J by 2 bases, with 11 bases between the two germline ends. The V gene's germline CDR1 is SGHRS and CDR2 YFSETQ. Complete variable domain (other parts from reference TRBV5-1 and TRBJ1-1): KAGVTQTPRYLIKTRGQQVTLSCSPISGHRSVSWYQQTPGQGLQFLFEYFSETQRNKGNFPGRFSGRQFSNSRSEMNVSTLELGDSALYLCASSSQGSNTEAFFGQGTRLTVV.

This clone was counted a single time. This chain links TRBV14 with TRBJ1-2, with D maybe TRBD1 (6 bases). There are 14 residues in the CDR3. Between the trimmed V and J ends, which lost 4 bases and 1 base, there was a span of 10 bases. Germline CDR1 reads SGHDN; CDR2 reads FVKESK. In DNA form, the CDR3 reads TGTGCCAGCAGCCCCCGACAGGTTAACTATGGCTACACCTTC. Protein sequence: CASSPRQVNYGYTF.

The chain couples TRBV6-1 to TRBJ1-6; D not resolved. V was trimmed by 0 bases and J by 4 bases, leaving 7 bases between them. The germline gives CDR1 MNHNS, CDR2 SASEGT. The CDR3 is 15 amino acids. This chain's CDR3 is CASSEAAGYNSPLHF. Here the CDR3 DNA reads TGTGCCAGCAGTGAAGCAGCGGGGTATAATTCACCCCTCCACTTT.

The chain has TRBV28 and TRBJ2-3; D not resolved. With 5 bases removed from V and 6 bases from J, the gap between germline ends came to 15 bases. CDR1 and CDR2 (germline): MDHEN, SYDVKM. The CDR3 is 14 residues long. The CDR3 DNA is TGTGCCAGCAGTACCCTTAGGCGGATGGATACGCAGTATTTT. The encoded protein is CASSTLRRMDTQYF. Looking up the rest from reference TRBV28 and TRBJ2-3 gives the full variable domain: DVKVTQSSRYLVKRTGEKVFLECVQDMDHENMFWYRQDPGLGLRLIYFSYDVKMKEKGDIPEGYSVSREKKERFSLILESASTNQTSMYLCASSTLRRMDTQYFGPGTRLTVL.

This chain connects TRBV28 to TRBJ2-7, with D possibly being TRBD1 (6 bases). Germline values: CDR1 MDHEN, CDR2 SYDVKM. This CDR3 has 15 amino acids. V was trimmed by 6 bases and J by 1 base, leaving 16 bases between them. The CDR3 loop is CASSQQGDKSYEQYF. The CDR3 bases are TGTGCCAGCAGCCAACAGGGTGACAAATCCTACGAGCAGTACTTC. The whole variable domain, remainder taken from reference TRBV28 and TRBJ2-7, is DVKVTQSSRYLVKRTGEKVFLECVQDMDHENMFWYRQDPGLGLRLIYFSYDVKMKEKGDIPEGYSVSREKKERFSLILESASTNQTSMYLCASSQQGDKSYEQYFGPGTRLTVT.

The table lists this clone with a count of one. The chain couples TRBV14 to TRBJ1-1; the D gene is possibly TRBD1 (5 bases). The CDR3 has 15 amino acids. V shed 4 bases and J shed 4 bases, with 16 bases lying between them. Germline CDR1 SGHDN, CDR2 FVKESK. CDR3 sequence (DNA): TGTGCCAGCAGCCGTCCCGGGGACTTGATCACTGAAGCTTTCTTT. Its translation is CASSRPGDLITEAFF.

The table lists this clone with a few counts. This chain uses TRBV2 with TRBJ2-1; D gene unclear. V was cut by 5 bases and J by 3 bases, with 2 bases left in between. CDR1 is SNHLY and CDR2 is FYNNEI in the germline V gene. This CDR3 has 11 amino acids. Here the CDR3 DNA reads TGTGCCAGCAGTCGCTACAATGAGCAGTTCTTC. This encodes CASSRYNEQFF.

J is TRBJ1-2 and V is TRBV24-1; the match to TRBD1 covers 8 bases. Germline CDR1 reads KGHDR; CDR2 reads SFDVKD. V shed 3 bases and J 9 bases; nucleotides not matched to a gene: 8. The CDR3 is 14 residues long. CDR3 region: CATSDATRGLSYTF. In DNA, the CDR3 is TGTGCCACCAGTGATGCCACCAGGGGGCTGAGCTACACCTTC.

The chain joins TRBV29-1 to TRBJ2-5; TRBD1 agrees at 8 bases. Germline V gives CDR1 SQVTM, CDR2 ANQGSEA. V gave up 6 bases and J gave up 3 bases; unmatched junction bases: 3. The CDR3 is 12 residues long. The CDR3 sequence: CSVETGEETQYF. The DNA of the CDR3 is TGCAGCGTAGAGACAGGGGAAGAGACCCAGTACTTC.

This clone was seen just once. The CDR3 coding sequence is TGTGCCAGCCGTGACTACCTAATTTCCTACGAGCAGTACTTC. This gives the protein CASRDYLISYEQYF. This sequence joins TRBV11-2 and TRBJ2-7, with a possible D match to TRBD2 (5 bases). The CDR3 consists of 14 residues. The V gene's germline CDR1 is SGHAT and CDR2 FQNNGV. Trimming shortened V by 8 bases and J by 1 base, and 15 bases separated the two germline ends.

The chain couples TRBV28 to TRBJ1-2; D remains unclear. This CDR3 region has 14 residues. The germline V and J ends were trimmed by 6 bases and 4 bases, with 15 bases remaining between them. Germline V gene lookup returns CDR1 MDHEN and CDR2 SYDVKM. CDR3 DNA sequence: TGTGCCAGCAGGGAAAGCGGGGAGGGCTATGGCTACACCTTC. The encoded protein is CASRESGEGYGYTF.

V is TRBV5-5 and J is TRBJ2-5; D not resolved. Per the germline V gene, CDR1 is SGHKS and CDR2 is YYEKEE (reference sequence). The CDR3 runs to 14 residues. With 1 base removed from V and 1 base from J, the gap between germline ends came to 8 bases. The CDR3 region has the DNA TGTGCCAGCAGCTTGAACGCAGGCCAAGAGACCCAGTACTTC. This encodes CASSLNAGQETQYF.

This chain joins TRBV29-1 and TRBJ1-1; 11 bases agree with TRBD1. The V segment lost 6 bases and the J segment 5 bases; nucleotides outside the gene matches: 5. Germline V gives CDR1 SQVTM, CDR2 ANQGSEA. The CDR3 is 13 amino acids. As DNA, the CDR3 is TGCAGCGTGGCGGACAGGGGGCGAACTGAAGCTTTCTTT. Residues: CSVADRGRTEAFF. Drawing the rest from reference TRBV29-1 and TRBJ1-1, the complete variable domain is SAVISQKPSRDICQRGTSLTIQCQVDSQVTMMFWYRQQPGQSLTLIATANQGSEATYESGFVIDKFPISRPNLTFSTLTVSNMSPEDSSIYLCSVADRGRTEAFFGQGTRLTVV.

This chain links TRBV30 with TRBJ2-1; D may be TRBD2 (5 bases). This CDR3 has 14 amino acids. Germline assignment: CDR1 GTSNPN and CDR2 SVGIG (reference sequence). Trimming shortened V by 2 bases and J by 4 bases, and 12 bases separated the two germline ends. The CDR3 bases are TGTGCCTGGAGTCCCATTAGCGCGTACAATGAGCAGTTCTTC. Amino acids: CAWSPISAYNEQFF.

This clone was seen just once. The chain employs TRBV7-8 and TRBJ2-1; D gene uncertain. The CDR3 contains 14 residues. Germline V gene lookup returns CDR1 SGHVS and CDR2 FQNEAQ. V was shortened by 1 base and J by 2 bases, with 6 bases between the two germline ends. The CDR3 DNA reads TGTGCCAGCAGCTTAGGTCGGGCCTACAATGAGCAGTTCTTC. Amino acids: CASSLGRAYNEQFF.

Here the CDR3 reads CASLTGPLVNTEAFF. Written as DNA, the CDR3 is TGTGCCAGCTTAACAGGGCCCCTGGTGAACACTGAAGCTTTCTTT. V usage is TRBV2 and J usage is TRBJ1-1; tentatively, D is TRBD1 (6 bases). The V gene's germline CDR1 is SNHLY and CDR2 FYNNEI. The CDR3 length is 15 residues. V was clipped by 8 bases and J by 0 bases, with 16 bases between them.

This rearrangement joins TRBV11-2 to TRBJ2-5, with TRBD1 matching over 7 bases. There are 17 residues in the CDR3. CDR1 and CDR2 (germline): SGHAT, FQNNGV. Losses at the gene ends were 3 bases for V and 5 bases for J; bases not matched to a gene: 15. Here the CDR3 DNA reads TGTGCCAGCAGCTTTCAACCGCCGACAGGGTTAGGCGAGACCCAGTACTTC. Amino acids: CASSFQPPTGLGETQYF.

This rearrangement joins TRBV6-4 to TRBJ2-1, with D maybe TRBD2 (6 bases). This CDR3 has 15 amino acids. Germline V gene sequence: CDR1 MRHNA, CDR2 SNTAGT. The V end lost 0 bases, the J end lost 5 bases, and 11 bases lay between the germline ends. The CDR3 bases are TGTGCCAGCAGTGACTCGACCGGGAGTCACAATGAGCAGTTCTTC. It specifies CASSDSTGSHNEQFF.

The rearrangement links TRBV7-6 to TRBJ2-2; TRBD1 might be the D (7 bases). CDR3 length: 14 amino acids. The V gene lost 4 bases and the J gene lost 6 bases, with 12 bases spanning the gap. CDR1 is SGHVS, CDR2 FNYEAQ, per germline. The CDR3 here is CASSWTGGAGELFF. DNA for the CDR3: TGTGCCAGCAGCTGGACAGGCGGGGCCGGGGAGCTGTTTTTT.